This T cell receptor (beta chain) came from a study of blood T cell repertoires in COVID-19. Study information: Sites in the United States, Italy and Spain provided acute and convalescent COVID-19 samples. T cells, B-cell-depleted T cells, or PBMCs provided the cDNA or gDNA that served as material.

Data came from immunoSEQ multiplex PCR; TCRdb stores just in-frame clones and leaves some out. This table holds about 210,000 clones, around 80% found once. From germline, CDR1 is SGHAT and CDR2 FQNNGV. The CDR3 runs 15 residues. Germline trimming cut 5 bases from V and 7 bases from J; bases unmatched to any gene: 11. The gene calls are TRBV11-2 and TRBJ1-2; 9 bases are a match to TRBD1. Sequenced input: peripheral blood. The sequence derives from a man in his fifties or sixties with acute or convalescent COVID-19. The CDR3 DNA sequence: TGTGCCAGCAGCGTCCAAACAGGGGGCGGGAGTGGCTACACCTTC. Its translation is CASSVQTGGGSGYTF.